Listed below are T cell receptor beta chains from one sample, sequenced in a study of cytomegalovirus exposure and HLA in healthy donors. The table came from immunoSEQ multiplex PCR; TCRdb's copy has only in-frame clones and leaves some out. Of about 130,000 clones listed, 85% to 90% are singletons. The sequenced sample was PBMCs. The receptors originated from a man in his thirties or forties in good health and CMV-seronegative. Both conserved end residues are part of each CDR3. D genes are given only for firm matches. Rows may omit the clone size; those that give it use once, few, many or a size class.

d_call	clone_size	v_call	j_call	cdr3_aa	cdr3_nt
NA	NA	TRBV5-1	TRBJ1-1	CASSLILDTEAFF	TGCGCCAGCAGCTTGATTCTTGACACTGAAGCTTTCTTT
TRBD2	NA	TRBV5-6	TRBJ2-2	CASSLPVAGDAAGELFF	TGTGCCAGCAGCTTACCCGTAGCGGGAGACGCCGCCGGGGAGCTGTTTTTT
NA	NA	TRBV6-4	TRBJ2-1	CASAASTAEQFF	TGTGCCAGCGCAGCCAGCACAGCTGAGCAGTTCTTC
NA	once	TRBV19	TRBJ1-3	CASTDLRGIRNTIYF	TGTGCCAGTACTGACTTACGGGGGATCCGAAACACCATATATTTT
NA	NA	TRBV30	TRBJ2-2	CAWTQDQGLAGELFF	TGTGCCTGGACGCAAGATCAGGGGCTCGCCGGGGAGCTGTTTTTT
TRBD1	NA	TRBV15	TRBJ2-7	CATSRDRGPYEQYF	TGTGCCACCAGCAGGGACAGGGGACCCTACGAGCAGTACTTC
TRBD1	NA	TRBV6-1	TRBJ2-7	CASSGTASSSYEQYF	TGTGCCAGCTCAGGGACAGCCTCGAGCTCCTACGAGCAGTACTTC
NA	NA	TRBV30	TRBJ2-4	CAWSQPGHLAKNIQYF	TGTGCCTGGAGCCAACCCGGACATTTAGCCAAAAACATTCAGTACTTC
NA	once	TRBV19	TRBJ1-1	CASSLPGVGEAEAFF	TGTGCCAGTAGTCTCCCCGGGGTTGGAGAGGCTGAAGCTTTCTTT
NA	NA	TRBV5-4	TRBJ2-5	CASSPQARGLETQYF	TGTGCCAGCAGCCCCCAAGCTCGGGGTTTGGAGACCCAGTACTTC
TRBD2	NA	TRBV27	TRBJ2-7	CASRLARNYEQYF	TGTGCCAGCCGACTAGCGAGGAACTACGAGCAGTACTTC
NA	NA	TRBV4-1	TRBJ2-7	CASRAGAAYEQYF	TGCGCCAGCAGGGCGGGGGCGGCCTACGAGCAGTACTTC
NA	NA	TRBV7-7	TRBJ2-7	CASGPGGDTDEQYF	TGTGCCAGCGGACCTGGAGGGGATACGGACGAGCAGTACTTC
NA	few	TRBV19	TRBJ2-5	CASSMAGLETQYF	TGTGCCAGTAGTATGGCGGGCCTCGAGACCCAGTACTTC
TRBD2	NA	TRBV14	TRBJ2-5	CASSRLAQEETQYF	TGTGCCAGCAGCCGACTAGCGCAAGAAGAGACCCAGTACTTC
TRBD2	few	TRBV6-4	TRBJ2-1	CASSALAGGPSNEQFF	TGTGCCAGCAGTGCCTTGGCGGGAGGGCCTAGTAATGAGCAGTTCTTC
NA	NA	TRBV27	TRBJ2-1	CASSLAGDEQFF	TGTGCCAGCAGTTTAGCCGGGGATGAGCAGTTCTTC
TRBD1	NA	TRBV5-1	TRBJ2-3	CASSPTGGDADTQYF	TGCGCCAGCAGCCCGACAGGGGGCGACGCAGATACGCAGTATTTT
TRBD1	NA	TRBV2	TRBJ1-4	CASSWTGFEKLFF	TGTGCCAGCAGCTGGACAGGGTTTGAAAAACTGTTTTTT
TRBD1	NA	TRBV18	TRBJ1-4	CASSRGTDEKLFF	TGTGCCAGCTCACGGGGGACAGATGAAAAACTGTTTTTT
NA	NA	TRBV10-3	TRBJ2-7	CAISDSGTIDEQYF	TGTGCCATCAGTGACTCCGGGACAATCGACGAGCAGTACTTC
NA	NA	TRBV6-4	TRBJ2-1	CASSLSSYNEQFF	TGTGCCAGCAGTTTGAGCTCCTACAATGAGCAGTTCTTC
NA	NA	TRBV6-5	TRBJ1-4	CASSYSTVPNEKLFF	TGTGCCAGCAGTTACTCGACAGTCCCTAATGAAAAACTGTTTTTT
TRBD1	once	TRBV30	TRBJ2-7	CAFTSGGPYEQYF	TGTGCCTTCACTTCAGGGGGCCCCTACGAGCAGTACTTC
TRBD1	NA	TRBV7-3	TRBJ1-3	CASSPHRGSGNTIYF	TGTGCCAGCAGCCCCCACAGGGGTTCAGGAAACACCATATATTTT
NA	NA	TRBV2	TRBJ2-7	CASSELAGVGYEQYF	TGTGCCAGCAGTGAATTGGCAGGGGTGGGATACGAGCAGTACTTC
TRBD1	NA	TRBV29-1	TRBJ2-1	CSVERGQGHNEQFF	TGCAGCGTGGAGCGGGGACAGGGCCACAATGAGCAGTTCTTC
NA	NA	TRBV18	TRBJ2-7	CASSPTMPYEQYF	TGTGCCAGCTCACCAACAATGCCCTACGAGCAGTACTTC
NA	NA	TRBV7-2	TRBJ1-2	CASSMTQYGYTF	TGTGCCAGCAGCATGACACAATATGGCTACACCTTC
NA	NA	TRBV18	TRBJ1-2	CASSSLGDIDGYTF	TGTGCCAGCTCATCCCTCGGGGATATTGATGGCTACACCTTC
TRBD1	NA	TRBV25-1	TRBJ1-4	CAASGTGYEKLFF	TGTGCCGCATCCGGGACAGGGTATGAAAAACTGTTTTTT
NA	NA	TRBV18	TRBJ1-5	CASSPFLGGSNQPQHF	TGTGCCAGCTCACCATTTCTGGGGGGGAGCAATCAGCCCCAGCATTTT
TRBD1	NA	TRBV9	TRBJ2-1	CASSVEGQGRGEQFF	TGTGCCAGCAGCGTAGAGGGACAGGGAAGAGGGGAGCAGTTCTTC
TRBD1	once	TRBV27	TRBJ1-1	CASSSRQGAITEAFF	TGTGCCAGCAGTTCCAGACAGGGGGCGATCACTGAAGCTTTCTTT
NA	NA	TRBV4-1	TRBJ2-1	CASSLFEEQFF	TGCGCCAGCAGCCTTTTTGAGGAGCAGTTCTTC
TRBD1	once	TRBV28	TRBJ2-1	CASSLGFGQGANEQFF	TGTGCCAGCAGTTTGGGTTTTGGACAGGGGGCCAATGAGCAGTTCTTC
NA	NA	TRBV18	TRBJ2-7	CASSPILRDEQYF	TGTGCCAGCTCACCGATACTTCGGGACGAGCAGTACTTC
NA	NA	TRBV11-1	TRBJ2-7	CATNEEGLAYEQYF	TGTGCCACGAATGAGGAGGGATTGGCCTACGAGCAGTACTTC
NA	NA	TRBV5-4	TRBJ2-1	CASSPWSRNEQFF	TGTGCCAGCAGCCCCTGGAGTAGGAATGAGCAGTTCTTC
TRBD2	NA	TRBV5-4	TRBJ2-1	CASSFRLAGGNEQFF	TGTGCCAGCAGCTTCCGGCTAGCGGGAGGCAATGAGCAGTTCTTC
TRBD1	NA	TRBV6-5	TRBJ1-1	CASSDRDSEAFF	TGTGCCAGCAGTGACCGGGACAGTGAAGCTTTCTTT
TRBD1	NA	TRBV5-4	TRBJ1-2	CASSGQGANYGYTF	TGTGCCAGCAGCGGACAGGGGGCGAACTATGGCTACACCTTC
TRBD2	few	TRBV27	TRBJ2-7	CASSLSTRTSVPYEQYF	TGTGCCAGCAGTTTATCCACTAGGACTAGCGTACCCTACGAGCAGTACTTC
NA	NA	TRBV6-6	TRBJ1-2	CASSYLSQGVEGYTF	TGTGCCAGCAGTTACTTAAGCCAGGGCGTTGAGGGCTACACCTTC
TRBD2	NA	TRBV30	TRBJ2-1	CAWSKPSSGIYNEQFF	TGTGCCTGGAGTAAGCCCTCTAGCGGGATATACAATGAGCAGTTCTTC
NA	NA	TRBV5-6	TRBJ1-1	CASSFHARGATDTEAFF	TGTGCCAGCAGCTTTCACGCCAGGGGCGCTACAGACACTGAAGCTTTCTTT
NA	NA	TRBV30	TRBJ1-1	CAWRGVGGDTEAFF	TGTGCCTGGAGAGGTGTGGGGGGGGACACTGAAGCTTTCTTT
TRBD1	NA	TRBV5-6	TRBJ2-3	CASSLGTGYDTQYF	TGTGCCAGCAGCTTGGGGACAGGGTATGATACGCAGTATTTT
NA	few	TRBV27	TRBJ1-2	CASYGGVGYTF	TGTGCCAGCTACGGGGGGGTTGGCTACACCTTC
TRBD2	NA	TRBV14	TRBJ2-7	CASSQVLGRAYEQYF	TGTGCCAGCAGCCAAGTTTTAGGGAGGGCCTACGAGCAGTACTTC
TRBD2	NA	TRBV7-9	TRBJ2-7	CASSLAQSLAVYEQYF	TGTGCCAGCAGCTTAGCGCAAAGTCTAGCGGTCTACGAGCAGTACTTC
NA	once	TRBV18	TRBJ1-4	CASSLLGGREKLFF	TGTGCCAGCTCACTTCTGGGAGGAAGGGAAAAACTGTTTTTT
NA	NA	TRBV20-1	TRBJ2-7	CSARASSEQYF	TGCAGTGCTAGGGCTAGCTCCGAGCAGTACTTC
TRBD1	NA	TRBV5-1	TRBJ2-3	CASSSRDRGTDTQYF	TGCGCCAGCAGCTCCCGGGACAGGGGCACAGATACGCAGTATTTT
TRBD1	NA	TRBV30	TRBJ2-3	CAWTPGQLTDTQYF	TGTGCCTGGACTCCGGGACAGCTCACAGATACGCAGTATTTT
NA	NA	TRBV4-1	TRBJ2-2	CASSQVGERELFF	TGCGCCAGCAGCCAAGTCGGGGAAAGGGAGCTGTTTTTT
NA	NA	TRBV6-1	TRBJ1-4	CASSEAPGPTNEKLFF	TGTGCCAGCAGTGAAGCGCCGGGTCCAACTAATGAAAAACTGTTTTTT
NA	NA	TRBV9	TRBJ1-1	CASSASQVTEAFF	TGTGCCAGCAGCGCCTCACAGGTCACTGAAGCTTTCTTT
TRBD1	NA	TRBV5-1	TRBJ1-1	CASSADRVTLAFF	TGCGCCAGCAGCGCGGACAGGGTGACTTTAGCTTTCTTT
NA	few	TRBV15	TRBJ1-1	CATSRGTAYTEAFF	TGTGCCACCAGCAGAGGGACAGCCTACACTGAAGCTTTCTTT